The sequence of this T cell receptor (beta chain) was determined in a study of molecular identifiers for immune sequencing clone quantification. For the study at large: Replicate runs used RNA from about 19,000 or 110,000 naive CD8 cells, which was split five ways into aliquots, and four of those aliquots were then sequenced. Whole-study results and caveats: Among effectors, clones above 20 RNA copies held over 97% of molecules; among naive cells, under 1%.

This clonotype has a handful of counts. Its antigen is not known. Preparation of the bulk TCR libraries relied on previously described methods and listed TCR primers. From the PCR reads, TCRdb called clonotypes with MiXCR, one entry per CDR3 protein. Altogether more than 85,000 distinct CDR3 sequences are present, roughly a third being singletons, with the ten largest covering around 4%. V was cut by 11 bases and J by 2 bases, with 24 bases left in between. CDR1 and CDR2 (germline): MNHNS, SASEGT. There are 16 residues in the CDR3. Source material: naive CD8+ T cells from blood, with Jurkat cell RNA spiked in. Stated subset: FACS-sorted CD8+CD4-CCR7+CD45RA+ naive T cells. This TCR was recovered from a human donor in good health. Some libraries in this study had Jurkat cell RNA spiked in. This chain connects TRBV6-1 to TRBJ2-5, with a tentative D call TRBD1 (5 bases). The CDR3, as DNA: TGTGCCTCCGCCGGGCCCCCGGTGGGGCCACAAGAGACCCAGTACTTC. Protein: CASAGPPVGPQETQYF.